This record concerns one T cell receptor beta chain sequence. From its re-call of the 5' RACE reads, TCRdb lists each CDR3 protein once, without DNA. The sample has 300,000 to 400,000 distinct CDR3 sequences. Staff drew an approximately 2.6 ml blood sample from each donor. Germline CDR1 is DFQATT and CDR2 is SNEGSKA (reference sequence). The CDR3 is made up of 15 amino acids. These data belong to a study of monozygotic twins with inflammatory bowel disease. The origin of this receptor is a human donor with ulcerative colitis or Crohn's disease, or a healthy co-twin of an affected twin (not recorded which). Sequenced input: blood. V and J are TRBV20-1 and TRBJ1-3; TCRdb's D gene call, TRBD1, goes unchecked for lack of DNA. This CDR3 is CSARTGSNTGNTIYF.